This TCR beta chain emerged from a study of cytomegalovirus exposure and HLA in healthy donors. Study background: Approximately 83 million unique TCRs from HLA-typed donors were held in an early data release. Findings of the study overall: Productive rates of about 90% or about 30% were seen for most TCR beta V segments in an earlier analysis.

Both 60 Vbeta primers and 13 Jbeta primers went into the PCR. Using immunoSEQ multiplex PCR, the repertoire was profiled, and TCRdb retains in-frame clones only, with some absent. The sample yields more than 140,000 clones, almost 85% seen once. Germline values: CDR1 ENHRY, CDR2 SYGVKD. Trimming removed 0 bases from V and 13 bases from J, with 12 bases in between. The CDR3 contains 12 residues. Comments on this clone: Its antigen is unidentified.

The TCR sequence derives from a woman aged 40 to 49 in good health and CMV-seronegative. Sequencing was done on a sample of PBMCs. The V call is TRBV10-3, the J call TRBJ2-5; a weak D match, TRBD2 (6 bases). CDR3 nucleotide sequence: TGTGCCATCAGTGAGTCTGGCCCGGAGGGGTACTTC. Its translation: CAISESGPEGYF.